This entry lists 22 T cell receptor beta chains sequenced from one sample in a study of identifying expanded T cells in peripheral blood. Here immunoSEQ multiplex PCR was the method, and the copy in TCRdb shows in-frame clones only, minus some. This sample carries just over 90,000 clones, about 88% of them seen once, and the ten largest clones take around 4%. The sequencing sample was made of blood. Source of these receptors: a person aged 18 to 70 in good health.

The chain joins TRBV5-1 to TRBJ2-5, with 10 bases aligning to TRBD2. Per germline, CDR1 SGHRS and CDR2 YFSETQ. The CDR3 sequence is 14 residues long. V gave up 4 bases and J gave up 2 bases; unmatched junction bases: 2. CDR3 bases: TGCGCCAGCAGCGTGACTAGCGGGCAAGAGACCCAGTACTTC. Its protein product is CASSVTSGQETQYF.

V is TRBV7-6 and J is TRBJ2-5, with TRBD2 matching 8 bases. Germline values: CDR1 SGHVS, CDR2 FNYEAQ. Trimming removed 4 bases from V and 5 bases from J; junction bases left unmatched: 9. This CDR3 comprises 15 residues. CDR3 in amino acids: CASSSRLASLETQYF. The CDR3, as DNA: TGTGCCAGCAGCTCAAGACTAGCGTCTTTGGAGACCCAGTACTTC.

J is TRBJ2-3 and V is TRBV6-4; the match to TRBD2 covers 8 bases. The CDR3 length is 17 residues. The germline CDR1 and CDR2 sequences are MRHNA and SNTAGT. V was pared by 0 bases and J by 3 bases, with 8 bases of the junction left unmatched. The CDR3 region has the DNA TGTGCCAGCAGTGACTCGGATAGCGGGGCCGGGACAGATACGCAGTATTTT. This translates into CASSDSDSGAGTDTQYF.

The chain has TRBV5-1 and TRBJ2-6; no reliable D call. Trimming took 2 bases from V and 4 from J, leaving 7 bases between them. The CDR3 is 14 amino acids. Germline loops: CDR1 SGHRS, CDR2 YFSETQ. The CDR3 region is CASSLSTGANVLTF. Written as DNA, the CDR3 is TGCGCCAGCAGCTTATCAACAGGGGCCAACGTCCTGACTTTC.

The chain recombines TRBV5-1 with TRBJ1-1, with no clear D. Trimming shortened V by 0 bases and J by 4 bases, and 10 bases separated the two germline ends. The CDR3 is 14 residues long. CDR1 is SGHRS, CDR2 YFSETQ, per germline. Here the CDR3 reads CASSLAGDFTEAFF. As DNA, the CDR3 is TGCGCCAGCAGCTTGGCTGGGGATTTCACTGAAGCTTTCTTT.

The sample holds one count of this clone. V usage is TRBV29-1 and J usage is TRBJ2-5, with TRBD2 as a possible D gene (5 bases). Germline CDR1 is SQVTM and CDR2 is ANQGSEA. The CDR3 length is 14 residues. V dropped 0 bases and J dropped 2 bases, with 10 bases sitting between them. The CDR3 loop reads CSVEDYQRQETQYF. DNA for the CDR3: TGCAGCGTTGAAGATTACCAGCGGCAAGAGACCCAGTACTTC.

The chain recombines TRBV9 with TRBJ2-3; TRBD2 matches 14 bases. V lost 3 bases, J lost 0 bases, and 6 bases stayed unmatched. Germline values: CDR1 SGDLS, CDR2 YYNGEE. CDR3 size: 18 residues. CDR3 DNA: TGTGCCAGCAGCGAGGGACTAGCGGGAGACAGTAGCACAGATACGCAGTATTTT. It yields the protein CASSEGLAGDSSTDTQYF.

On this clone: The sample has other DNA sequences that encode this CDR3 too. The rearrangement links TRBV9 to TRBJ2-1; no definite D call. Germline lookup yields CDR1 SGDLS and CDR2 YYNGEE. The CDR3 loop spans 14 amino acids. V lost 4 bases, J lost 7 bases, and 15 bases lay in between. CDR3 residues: CASSPSPLGNEQFF. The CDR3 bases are TGTGCCAGCAGCCCCAGCCCCTTAGGTAATGAGCAGTTCTTC.

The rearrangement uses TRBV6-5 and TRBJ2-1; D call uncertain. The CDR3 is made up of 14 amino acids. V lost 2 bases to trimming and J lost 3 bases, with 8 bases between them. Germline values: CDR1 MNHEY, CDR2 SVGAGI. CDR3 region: CASSYSELYNEQFF. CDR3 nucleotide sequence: TGTGCCAGCAGTTACAGTGAGCTCTACAATGAGCAGTTCTTC.

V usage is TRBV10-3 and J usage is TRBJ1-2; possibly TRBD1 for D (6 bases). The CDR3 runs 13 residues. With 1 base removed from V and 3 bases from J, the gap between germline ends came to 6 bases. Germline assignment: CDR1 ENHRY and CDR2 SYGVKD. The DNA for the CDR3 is TGTGCCATCAGTGAGTACAGGGACTATGGCTACACCTTC. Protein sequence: CAISEYRDYGYTF.

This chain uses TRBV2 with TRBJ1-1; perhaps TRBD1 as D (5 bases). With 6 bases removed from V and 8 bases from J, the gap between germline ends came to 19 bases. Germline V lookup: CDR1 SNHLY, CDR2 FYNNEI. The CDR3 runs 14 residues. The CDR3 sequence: CASRDTGTMGEAFF. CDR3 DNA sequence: TGTGCCAGCAGGGATACCGGGACCATGGGCGAAGCTTTCTTT.

DNA of the CDR3: TGCAGCGCCGCATGGGTCGGCGAGCAGTACTTC. Translated: CSAAWVGEQYF. The chain links TRBV29-1 to TRBJ2-7; D gene unclear. Germline CDR1 reads SQVTM; CDR2 reads ANQGSEA. V was pared by 7 bases and J by 6 bases, with 13 bases between. CDR3 length: 11 amino acids.

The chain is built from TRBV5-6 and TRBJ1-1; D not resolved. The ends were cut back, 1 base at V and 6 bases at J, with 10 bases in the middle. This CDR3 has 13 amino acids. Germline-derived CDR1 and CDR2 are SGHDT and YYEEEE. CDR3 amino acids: CASSLWVIPEAFF. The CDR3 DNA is TGTGCCAGCAGCTTGTGGGTAATTCCTGAAGCTTTCTTT.

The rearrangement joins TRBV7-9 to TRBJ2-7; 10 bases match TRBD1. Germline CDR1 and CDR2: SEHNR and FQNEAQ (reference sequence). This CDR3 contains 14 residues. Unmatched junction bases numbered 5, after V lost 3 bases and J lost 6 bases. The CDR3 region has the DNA TGTGCCAGCAGCTTGCCGACAGGGGGCTCCGAGCAGTACTTC. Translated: CASSLPTGGSEQYF.

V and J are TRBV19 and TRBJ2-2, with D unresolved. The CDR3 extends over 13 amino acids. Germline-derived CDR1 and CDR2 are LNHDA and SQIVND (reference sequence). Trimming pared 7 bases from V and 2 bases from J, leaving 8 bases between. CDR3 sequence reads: CASKTVNTGELFF. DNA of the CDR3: TGTGCCAGTAAGACGGTCAACACCGGGGAGCTGTTTTTT. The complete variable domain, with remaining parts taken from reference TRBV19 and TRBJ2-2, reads DGGITQSPKYLFRKEGQNVTLSCEQNLNHDAMYWYRQDPGQGLRLIYYSQIVNDFQKGDIAEGYSVSREKKESFPLTVTSAQKNPTAFYLCASKTVNTGELFFGEGSRLTVL.

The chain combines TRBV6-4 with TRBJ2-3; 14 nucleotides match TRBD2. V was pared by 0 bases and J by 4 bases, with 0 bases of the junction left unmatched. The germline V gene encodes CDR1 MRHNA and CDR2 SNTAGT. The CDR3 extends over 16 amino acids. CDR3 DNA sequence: TGTGCCAGCAGTGACTCGGGACTAGCGGGAGCAGATACGCAGTATTTT. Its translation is CASSDSGLAGADTQYF.

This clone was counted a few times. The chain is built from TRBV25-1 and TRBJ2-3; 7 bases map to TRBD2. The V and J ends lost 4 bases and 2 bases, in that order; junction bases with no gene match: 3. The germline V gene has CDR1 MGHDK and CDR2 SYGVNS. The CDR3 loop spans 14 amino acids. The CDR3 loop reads CASSGGRDTDTQYF. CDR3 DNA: TGTGCCAGCAGTGGCGGGAGAGACACAGATACGCAGTATTTT.

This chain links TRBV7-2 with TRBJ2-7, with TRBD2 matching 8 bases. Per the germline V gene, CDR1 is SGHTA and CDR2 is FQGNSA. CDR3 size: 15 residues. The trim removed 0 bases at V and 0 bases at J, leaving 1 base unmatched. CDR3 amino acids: CASSLASGNSYEQYF. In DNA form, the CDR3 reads TGTGCCAGCAGCTTAGCTAGCGGGAACTCCTACGAGCAGTACTTC.

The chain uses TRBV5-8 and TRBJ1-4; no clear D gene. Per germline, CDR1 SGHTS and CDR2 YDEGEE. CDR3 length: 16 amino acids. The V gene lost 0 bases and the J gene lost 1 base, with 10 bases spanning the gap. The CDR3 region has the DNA TGTGCCAGCAGCTTGGAAGGGTCGGGAACTAATGAAAAACTGTTTTTT. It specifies CASSLEGSGTNEKLFF. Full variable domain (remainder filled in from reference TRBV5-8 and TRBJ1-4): EAGVTQSPTHLIKTRGQQATLRCSPISGHTSVYWYQQALGLGLQFLLWYDEGEERNRGNFPPRFSGRQFPNYSSELNVNALELEDSALYLCASSLEGSGTNEKLFFGSGTQLSVL.

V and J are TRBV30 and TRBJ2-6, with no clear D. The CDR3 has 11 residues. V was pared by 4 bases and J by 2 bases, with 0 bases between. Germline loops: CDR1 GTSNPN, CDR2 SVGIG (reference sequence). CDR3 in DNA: TGTGCCTGGACTGGGGCCAACGTCCTGACTTTC. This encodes CAWTGANVLTF.

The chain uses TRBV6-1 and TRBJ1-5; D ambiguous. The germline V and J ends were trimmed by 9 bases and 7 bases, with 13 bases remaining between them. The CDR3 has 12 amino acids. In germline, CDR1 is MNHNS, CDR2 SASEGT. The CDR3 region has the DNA TGTGCCAGTTCTGGGGTGGGGCAGCCCCAGCATTTT. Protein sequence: CASSGVGQPQHF.

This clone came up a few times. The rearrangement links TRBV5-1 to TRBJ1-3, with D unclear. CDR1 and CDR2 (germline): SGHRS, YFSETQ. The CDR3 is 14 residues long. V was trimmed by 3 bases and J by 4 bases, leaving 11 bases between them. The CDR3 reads CASSSDDAGNTIYF. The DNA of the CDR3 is TGCGCCAGCAGCTCGGACGACGCAGGAAACACCATATATTTT.